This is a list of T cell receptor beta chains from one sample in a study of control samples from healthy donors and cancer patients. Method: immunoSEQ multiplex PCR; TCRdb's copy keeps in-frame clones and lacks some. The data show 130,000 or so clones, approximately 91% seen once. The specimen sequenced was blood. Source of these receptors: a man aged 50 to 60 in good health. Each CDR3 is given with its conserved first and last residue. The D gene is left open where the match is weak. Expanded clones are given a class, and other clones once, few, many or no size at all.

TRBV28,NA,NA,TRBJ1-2,TGTGCCAGCTGTCCCCCGGGACAAACTAACTATGGCTACACCTTC,CASCPPGQTNYGYTF
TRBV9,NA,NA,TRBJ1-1,TGTGCCAGCAGCTACGAGCAAACAGGGTTCGCTGAAGCTTTCTTT,CASSYEQTGFAEAFF
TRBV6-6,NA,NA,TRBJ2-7,TGTGCCAGCAGTCCAATCGCCGGGACAACGACCTACGAGCAGTACTTC,CASSPIAGTTTYEQYF
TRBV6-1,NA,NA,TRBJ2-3,TGTGCCAGCAGTGAATACAAGGGAATTCGTTCAGATACGCAGTATTTT,CASSEYKGIRSDTQYF
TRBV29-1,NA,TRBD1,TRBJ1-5,TGCAGCGTTGTAGATGGGGCCCCGACAGGGGGCGCGGGGCAGCCCCAGCATTTT,CSVVDGAPTGGAGQPQHF
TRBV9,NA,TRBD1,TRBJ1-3,TGTGCCAGCAGCGTAGCGGGACAGGGTGTAGGAAACACCATATATTTT,CASSVAGQGVGNTIYF
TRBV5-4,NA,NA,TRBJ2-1,TGTGCCAGCAACTCCGATTACAATGAGCAGTTCTTC,CASNSDYNEQFF
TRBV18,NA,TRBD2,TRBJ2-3,TGTGCCAGCTCACCACCGCGCGGACTAGCGGGGGTTGGCACAGATACGCAGTATTTT,CASSPPRGLAGVGTDTQYF
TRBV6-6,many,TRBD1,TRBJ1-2,TGTGCCAGCAGCCCGACAGGGGACGGCTACACCTTC,CASSPTGDGYTF
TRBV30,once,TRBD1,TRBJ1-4,TGTGCCTGGAATAGGTTTACAGGGGATTTTGCCACAACTAATGAAAAACTGTTTTTT,CAWNRFTGDFATTNEKLFF
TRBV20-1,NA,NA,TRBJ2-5,TGCAGTGCTAGTGAGTTTCGATGGTCGACCCAGTACTTC,CSASEFRWSTQYF
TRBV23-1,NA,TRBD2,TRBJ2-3,TGCGCCAGCAGTCAATCAAGAGCTAGCGGGGGCCAGGTGACAGATACGCAGTATTTT,CASSQSRASGGQVTDTQYF
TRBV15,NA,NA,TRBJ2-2,TGTGCCACCAGCAGAGATTTGGGGAACACCGGGGAGCTGTTTTTT,CATSRDLGNTGELFF
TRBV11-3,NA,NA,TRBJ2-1,TGTGCCAGCTCAGGCAATGAGCAGTTCTTC,CASSGNEQFF
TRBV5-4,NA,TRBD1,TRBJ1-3,TGTGCCAGCAGCTCACAGGGGTCGGGAAACACCATATATTTT,CASSSQGSGNTIYF
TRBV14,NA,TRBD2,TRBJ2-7,TGTGCCAGCAGCTATAGGACTAGCGGATCATACGAGCAGTACTTC,CASSYRTSGSYEQYF
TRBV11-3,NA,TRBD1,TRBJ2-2,TGTGCCAGCAGCCCACGTGGGACAGGGAACACCGGGGAGCTGTTTTTT,CASSPRGTGNTGELFF
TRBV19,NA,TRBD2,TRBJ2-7,TGTGCCAGTAGTAGCGGCGGGGGCTCCTACGAGCAGTACTTC,CASSSGGGSYEQYF
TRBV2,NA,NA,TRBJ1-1,TGTGCCGGGCAGAGAGAGGCGGGGGACACTGAAGCTTTCTTT,CAGQREAGDTEAFF
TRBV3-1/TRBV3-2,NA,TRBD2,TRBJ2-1,TGTGCCAGCAGCCTAGCGGGGGGCAGGGGGAATGAGCAGTTCTTC,CASSLAGGRGNEQFF
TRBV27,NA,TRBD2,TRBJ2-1,TGTGCCAGCAGTTTATTGGCGGGGGGTGAGCAGTTCTTC,CASSLLAGGEQFF
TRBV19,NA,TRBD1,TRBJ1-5,TGTGCCAGTAGTGGGGGACAGAGGAGGATTACGCCCCAGCATTTT,CASSGGQRRITPQHF
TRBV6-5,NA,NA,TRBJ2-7,TGTGCCAGCAGCGAGGATCGACGGATCTACGAGCAGTACTTC,CASSEDRRIYEQYF
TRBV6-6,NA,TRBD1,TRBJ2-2,TGTGCCAGCATTACCAGACAGGGAGACGGGGAGCTGTTTTTT,CASITRQGDGELFF
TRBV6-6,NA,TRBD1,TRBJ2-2,TGTGCCGCCCGACAGGGGTTCGCCGGGGAGCTGTTTTTT,CAARQGFAGELFF
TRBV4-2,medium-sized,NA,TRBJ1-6,TGTGCCAGCAGCCAAGATCCGGGATCCTATAATTCACCCCTCCACTTT,CASSQDPGSYNSPLHF
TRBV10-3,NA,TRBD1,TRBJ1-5,TGTGCCGCTCACACAGGGGATAGCAATCAGCCCCAGCATTTT,CAAHTGDSNQPQHF
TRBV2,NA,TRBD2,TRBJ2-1,TGTGCCAGCAGTGAAGAGTTTGGGCGGGGGGGCCTAAATGAGCAGTTCTTC,CASSEEFGRGGLNEQFF
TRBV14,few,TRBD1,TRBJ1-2,TGTGCCAGCAGCCAACGACAGGGTCCTGGCTATGGCTACACCTTC,CASSQRQGPGYGYTF
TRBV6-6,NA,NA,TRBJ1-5,TGTGCCAGCAGTTACATCGGTAGCAATCAGCCCCAGCATTTT,CASSYIGSNQPQHF
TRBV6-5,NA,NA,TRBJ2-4,TGTGCCAGCCACCTCAACAGGGATGGGAACATTCAGTACTTC,CASHLNRDGNIQYF
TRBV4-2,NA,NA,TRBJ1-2,TGTGCCAGCAGCCAAGAGGGCGGCTACACCTTC,CASSQEGGYTF
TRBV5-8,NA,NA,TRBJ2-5,TGTGCCAGCAGCATCCGACAGGGAGGAGAGACCCAGTACTTC,CASSIRQGGETQYF
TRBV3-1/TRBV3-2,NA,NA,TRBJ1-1,TGTGCCAGCTCTTCAAGGGGTGAAGCTTTCTTT,CASSSRGEAFF
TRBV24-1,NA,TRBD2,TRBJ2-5,TGTGCCACCAGTGACTGGACTAGCGGGGGGGCGCACCAAGAGACCCAGTACTTC,CATSDWTSGGAHQETQYF